This T cell receptor (beta chain) was sequenced during a study of spatial heterogeneity in lung cancer. Germline-derived CDR1 and CDR2 are SQVTM and ANQGSEA. The V end was cut by 7 bases, the J end by 4 bases, with 19 bases between. The CDR3 has 14 amino acids. Notes on the study in general: Ubiquitous expanded tumor TCRs were seen in blood more at resection than at follow-up.

TCRdb re-derived calls from the 5' RACE reads in MiXCR, one entry per CDR3 protein. Of over 95,000 distinct CDR3 sequences listed, 10% to 11% are singletons. The time point here: blood at routine non-recurrence follow-up after resection. In each case, whole RNA from tumor, nontumor lung or frozen PBMC was sequenced unsorted. There are many counts of this clonotype. Its antigen is undetermined. V usage is TRBV29-1 and J usage is TRBJ1-2; a possible D gene is TRBD1 (6 bases). The TCR originated in a female donor with early-stage non-small cell lung cancer. Source: PBMCs, taken at follow-up. In nucleotides, the CDR3 is TGCAGCGAACGAAGGGTACAGGGCCTCTATGGCTACACCTTC. Translated: CSERRVQGLYGYTF.